This TCR beta chain was sequenced in a study of chemoradiotherapy in HPV16-positive cancers. Study-level points and caveats: Only a couple of HPV16-positive patients supplied the functional HPV-specificity definition. During treatment, candidate HPV-specific clones and E7-related motifs expanded in tumor.

This CDR3 has 15 residues. Germline V gene sequence: CDR1 SGHVS, CDR2 FQNEAQ. V was clipped by 4 bases and J by 3 bases; unmatched bases: 6. In regard to this clone: As yet, its antigen is unknown.

The data were produced by immunoSEQ multiplex PCR, yet TCRdb's version contains in-frame clones alone and is incomplete. The table has 4,500 to 5,000 clones, around nine tenths seen once. Repeated repertoire sampling spanned the course of chemoradiotherapy. The V gene is TRBV7-8, the J gene TRBJ1-5; 7 positions match TRBD1. The TCR was taken from a human donor with HPV-associated anogenital cancer. The specimen was tumor tissue, collected from a patient who underwent chemoradiotherapy. Here the CDR3 reads CASSSLQGTNQPQHF. As DNA, the CDR3 is TGTGCCAGCAGCTCATTACAGGGGACCAATCAGCCCCAGCATTTT. The full variable domain, completed using reference TRBV7-8 and TRBJ1-5, is GAGVSQSPRYKVAKRGQDVALRCDPISGHVSLFWYQQALGQGPEFLTYFQNEAQLDKSGLPSDRFFAERPEGSVSTLKIQRTQQEDSAVYLCASSSLQGTNQPQHFGDGTRLSIL.